A selection of T cell receptor beta chains follows, all from one sample in a study of T cells in Graves' hyperthyroidism and ophthalmopathy. Each CDR3 protein is one row after TCRdb ran MiXCR on the multiplex PCR reads. The sample contains under 350,000 distinct CDR3 sequences, roughly 13% of which appear only once. The specimen was blood. The receptors come from a woman aged 40 to 50 with Graves' hyperthyroidism. Each CDR3 is given with its conserved first and last residue. A D gene is named only where the DNA matches it firmly. Rows may omit the clone size; those that give it use once, few, many or a size class.

d_gene: NA
abundance: many
j_gene: TRBJ2-1
v_gene: TRBV10-3
CDR3nt: TGTGCCATCAGACGGGACGAGGACAATGAGCAGTTCTTC
CDR3aa: CAIRRDEDNEQFF

d_gene: NA
abundance: many
j_gene: TRBJ2-3
v_gene: TRBV5-1
CDR3nt: TGCGCCAGCAGCTTGGCCGAGGGAAGGGGCACAGATACGCAGTATTTT
CDR3aa: CASSLAEGRGTDTQYF

d_gene: TRBD1
abundance: few
j_gene: TRBJ1-5
v_gene: TRBV7-8
CDR3nt: TGTGCCAGCAGCTTATCTTTAAATTTGGGACAGGGAGATCAGCCCCAGCATTTT
CDR3aa: CASSLSLNLGQGDQPQHF

d_gene: TRBD1
abundance: many
j_gene: TRBJ2-1
v_gene: TRBV12-5
CDR3nt: TGTGCTAGTGCCTCCCCAGGGGGCAGCAACAATGAGCAGTTCTTC
CDR3aa: CASASPGGSNNEQFF

d_gene: TRBD2
abundance: many
j_gene: TRBJ2-1
v_gene: TRBV7-9
CDR3nt: TGTGCCAGCAGCCTCGTGGGACTAGCGGGCGAGCAGTTCTTC
CDR3aa: CASSLVGLAGEQFF

d_gene: NA
abundance: many
j_gene: TRBJ1-6
v_gene: TRBV12-3/TRBV12-4
CDR3nt: TGTGCCAGCAGTCTCGGGTTGAATTCACCCCTCCACTTT
CDR3aa: CASSLGLNSPLHF

d_gene: TRBD2
abundance: many
j_gene: TRBJ2-5
v_gene: TRBV20-1
CDR3nt: TGCAGTGCTAGTCCGGGACTAGGGCTCCAAGAGACCCAGTACTTC
CDR3aa: CSASPGLGLQETQYF

d_gene: NA
abundance: many
j_gene: TRBJ2-4
v_gene: TRBV7-9
CDR3nt: TGTGCCAGCGGAATTGATGTCGACATTCAGTACTTC
CDR3aa: CASGIDVDIQYF

d_gene: TRBD2
abundance: many
j_gene: TRBJ2-1
v_gene: TRBV28
CDR3nt: TGTGCCAGCAGTTACGGGACTAGAAATGAGCAGTTCTTC
CDR3aa: CASSYGTRNEQFF

d_gene: TRBD1
abundance: many
j_gene: TRBJ1-2
v_gene: TRBV2
CDR3nt: TGTGCCAGCAGGGCCGGGACAGGGTTGCGGGGCTACACCTTC
CDR3aa: CASRAGTGLRGYTF

d_gene: NA
abundance: few
j_gene: TRBJ2-4
v_gene: TRBV9
CDR3nt: TGTGCCAGCAGCGTAGATCCATCCTCCCAAAACATTCAGTACTTC
CDR3aa: CASSVDPSSQNIQYF

d_gene: NA
abundance: NA
j_gene: TRBJ2-4
v_gene: TRBV7-9
CDR3nt: TGTGCCAGCAGCAAGGACAGAAACATTCAGTACTTC
CDR3aa: CASSKDRNIQYF

d_gene: NA
abundance: NA
j_gene: TRBJ2-6
v_gene: TRBV7-2
CDR3nt: TGTGCCAGCAGCCCTGGGGGCGGGACTGGGGCCAACGTCCTGACTTTC
CDR3aa: CASSPGGGTGANVLTF

d_gene: TRBD1
abundance: NA
j_gene: TRBJ1-2
v_gene: TRBV7-8
CDR3nt: TGTGCCAGCAGCTCCGGCGACAGGGCCGCTTATGGCTACACCTTC
CDR3aa: CASSSGDRAAYGYTF

d_gene: TRBD1
abundance: many
j_gene: TRBJ1-5
v_gene: TRBV28
CDR3nt: TGTGCCAGCAGTTCCCCCCCAGGGGGACCCCAGCCCCAGCATTTT
CDR3aa: CASSSPPGGPQPQHF

d_gene: TRBD1
abundance: many
j_gene: TRBJ1-4
v_gene: TRBV28
CDR3nt: TGTGCCAGCAGATCCAAGGACAGGAAAAAACTGTTTTTT
CDR3aa: CASRSKDRKKLFF

d_gene: NA
abundance: many
j_gene: TRBJ1-1
v_gene: TRBV6-4
CDR3nt: TGTGCCAGCAGTGATGGGAGAGACACTTCTGAAGCTTTCTTT
CDR3aa: CASSDGRDTSEAFF

d_gene: NA
abundance: many
j_gene: TRBJ2-1
v_gene: TRBV24-1
CDR3nt: TGTGCCACCAGTGACCACCTTGGACAATACAATGAGCAGTTCTTC
CDR3aa: CATSDHLGQYNEQFF

d_gene: NA
abundance: many
j_gene: TRBJ1-1
v_gene: TRBV11-3
CDR3nt: TGTGCCAGCAGTCCTGGGGCAGGGTCTGAGATGAACACTGAAGCTTTCTTT
CDR3aa: CASSPGAGSEMNTEAFF

d_gene: TRBD1
abundance: many
j_gene: TRBJ1-2
v_gene: TRBV7-8
CDR3nt: TGTGCCAGCAGCTTAGGAAGGGACAGGGGTGGCTACACCTTC
CDR3aa: CASSLGRDRGGYTF

d_gene: TRBD1
abundance: NA
j_gene: TRBJ1-5
v_gene: TRBV19
CDR3nt: TGTGCCAGTATATCCGGGACAGGGGTTTATAGCAATCAGCCCCAGCATTTT
CDR3aa: CASISGTGVYSNQPQHF

d_gene: NA
abundance: many
j_gene: TRBJ2-7
v_gene: TRBV3-1
CDR3nt: TGTGCCAGCAGCGCTGGAATTAGCTCCTACGAGCAGTACTTC
CDR3aa: CASSAGISSYEQYF

d_gene: NA
abundance: many
j_gene: TRBJ1-4
v_gene: TRBV2
CDR3nt: TGTGCCAGCAGTGAAGGGGGACTCTACGATGAAAAACTGTTTTTT
CDR3aa: CASSEGGLYDEKLFF

d_gene: TRBD2
abundance: many
j_gene: TRBJ2-3
v_gene: TRBV10-3
CDR3nt: TGTGCCATCAGGGACGGACTAGCGACAGATACGCAGTATTTT
CDR3aa: CAIRDGLATDTQYF

d_gene: NA
abundance: many
j_gene: TRBJ1-1
v_gene: TRBV12-3/TRBV12-4
CDR3nt: TGTGCCAGCAGTTTATACGAGAACACTGAAGCTTTCTTT
CDR3aa: CASSLYENTEAFF

d_gene: TRBD1
abundance: NA
j_gene: TRBJ2-7
v_gene: TRBV29-1
CDR3nt: TGCAGCGTCCCGGGACAGGGGGCTTACGAGCAGTACTTC
CDR3aa: CSVPGQGAYEQYF

d_gene: NA
abundance: NA
j_gene: TRBJ2-7
v_gene: TRBV14
CDR3nt: TGTGCCAGCAGCCAAGGAGCAGCTGGGTGGGAGCAGTACTTC
CDR3aa: CASSQGAAGWEQYF

d_gene: TRBD2
abundance: few
j_gene: TRBJ2-1
v_gene: TRBV27
CDR3nt: TGTGCCAGCAGTCAAGGACTAGCGGGCACCTACAATGAGCAGTTCTTC
CDR3aa: CASSQGLAGTYNEQFF

d_gene: NA
abundance: many
j_gene: TRBJ1-6
v_gene: TRBV6-1
CDR3nt: TGTGCCAGCAGTGAAGTGACAGATTCTTCACCCCTCCACTTT
CDR3aa: CASSEVTDSSPLHF

d_gene: NA
abundance: NA
j_gene: TRBJ2-3
v_gene: TRBV5-6
CDR3nt: TGTGCCAGCAGCTTGGGTGCTACGCAGTATTTT
CDR3aa: CASSLGATQYF

d_gene: NA
abundance: many
j_gene: TRBJ2-1
v_gene: TRBV20-1
CDR3nt: TGCAGTGCCCGACTAGTTAGTGAGCAGTTCTTC
CDR3aa: CSARLVSEQFF

d_gene: NA
abundance: many
j_gene: TRBJ1-1
v_gene: TRBV13
CDR3nt: TGTGCCAGCAGCTTAGGGTCCCTGGGACTAAACACTGAAGCTTTCTTT
CDR3aa: CASSLGSLGLNTEAFF

d_gene: TRBD1
abundance: many
j_gene: TRBJ1-5
v_gene: TRBV2
CDR3nt: TGTGCCAGCGGAGTTTTACAGGGGGCGAATCAGCCCCAGCATTTT
CDR3aa: CASGVLQGANQPQHF